The 15 T cell receptor beta chains given below trace back to one sample, sequenced in a study of T-cell memory formation after mild COVID-19. Each CDR3 protein is one row after TCRdb ran MiXCR on the 5' RACE reads. Seen here are more than 300,000 distinct CDR3 sequences, around 13% observed once, and the top ten hold about a fifth. What was sequenced was PBMCs or a T cell subset sorted from them (not recorded which). The receptor source for this set is a man younger than 30 who had mild COVID-19 (a few samples of this study predate the infection). Cell type and time point are not known.

This clonotype has only a few counts. The genes are TRBV4-3 and TRBJ2-3; 15 nucleotides match TRBD2. Trimming removed 2 bases from V and 0 bases from J; junction bases left unmatched: 9. The CDR3 runs to 20 residues. Germline CDR1 and CDR2: LGHNA and YSLEER. The CDR3 loop reads CASSQSPGLAGGLSTDTQYF. The CDR3, as DNA: TGCGCCAGCAGCCAATCCCCAGGACTAGCGGGGGGGCTAAGCACAGATACGCAGTATTTT.

This clonotype was observed once. The limits of the CDR3 on the DNA are not certain, so only TCRdb's listed CDR3 is given. This chain joins TRBV29-1 and TRBJ1-1. Termini included, the CDR3 measures 12 amino acids. Germline values: CDR1 SQVTM, CDR2 ANQGSEA. CDR3: CSVALGTSEALF.

This rearrangement joins TRBV4-1 to TRBJ1-6; D is undetermined. Between the trimmed V and J ends, which lost 0 bases and 0 bases, there was a span of 3 bases. The CDR3 is 15 residues long. The germline V gene encodes CDR1 MGHRA and CDR2 YSYEKL. CDR3 bases: TGCGCCAGCAGCCAAGATCCCTCCTATAATTCACCCCTCCACTTT. Protein product: CASSQDPSYNSPLHF.

This clonotype was counted between two and nine times. The chain joins TRBV3-1 to TRBJ2-1, with TRBD2 identical over 7 bases. This CDR3 is 15 amino acids long. The ends lost 3 bases at V and 2 bases at J; junction bases unmatched: 4. Germline CDR1 LGHDT, CDR2 YNNKEL (reference sequence). Written as DNA, the CDR3 is TGTGCCAGCAGCCATCTGGGGGGGACCTACAATGAGCAGTTCTTC. It translates to CASSHLGGTYNEQFF.

This clonotype was recorded many times. The chain combines TRBV5-1 with TRBJ2-7; D gene uncertain. The CDR3 is made up of 15 amino acids. CDR1 and CDR2 (germline): SGHRS, YFSETQ. V shed 0 bases and J shed 5 bases, with 15 bases lying between them. The CDR3 spells CASSLEGRIYNEQYF. The CDR3 nucleotides read TGCGCCAGCAGCTTGGAAGGCAGGATCTACAACGAGCAGTACTTC.

This clonotype has just a few counts. This chain joins TRBV10-1 and TRBJ2-1; TRBD1 or TRBD2 may be the D gene (5 bases each). Germline V CDR1 and CDR2: WNHNN, SYGVQD (reference sequence). The V end was cut by 0 bases, the J end by 9 bases, with 18 bases between. The CDR3 is 16 amino acids. The CDR3 bases are TGCGCCAGCAGTGAGTCCTTGGGGGAAGGTTTTAGTGAGCAGTTCTTC. Protein sequence: CASSESLGEGFSEQFF.

The chain links TRBV6-5 to TRBJ1-5; the D is unclear. The CDR3 is made up of 13 amino acids. Germline loops: CDR1 MNHEY, CDR2 SVGAGI. V was clipped by 3 bases and J by 7 bases, with 10 bases between them. This chain's CDR3 is CASSYSSEQPQHF. The CDR3 coding sequence is TGTGCCAGCAGTTATAGCTCGGAGCAGCCCCAGCATTTT.

In this sample, this clonotype turned up many times. The chain combines TRBV12-3 or TRBV12-4 with TRBJ1-5, with no clear D. The CDR3 runs 11 residues. V lost 8 bases and J 7 bases, leaving 9 bases between the germline ends. CDR3: CASGSGQPQHF. The CDR3 DNA is TGTGCCAGCGGGAGCGGGCAGCCCCAGCATTTT.

J is TRBJ1-5 and V is TRBV7-9; tentatively, D is TRBD1 (6 bases). V lost 6 bases, J lost 5 bases, and 14 bases lay in between. The CDR3 consists of 14 residues. The germline V gene has CDR1 SEHNR and CDR2 FQNEAQ (reference sequence). The CDR3 coding sequence is TGTGCCAGCAGTCCTGGGGCAGGGGATCAGCCCCAGCATTTT. It codes for CASSPGAGDQPQHF.

Only a few counts were recorded for this clonotype. The genes are TRBV27 and TRBJ2-2; 9 positions agree with TRBD1. Per the germline V gene, CDR1 is MNHEY and CDR2 is SMNVEV (reference sequence). V lost 7 bases and J lost 3; bases outside the gene matches: 6. The CDR3 contains 15 residues. CDR3 sequence: CASTSGQGHTGELFF. CDR3 bases: TGTGCCAGCACCTCCGGACAGGGGCACACCGGGGAGCTGTTTTTT.

The CDR3 loop is CASTSLSGGASYNEQFF. CDR3 nucleotides: TGTGCCAGCACGAGTTTGAGCGGGGGTGCATCCTACAATGAGCAGTTCTTC. This chain joins TRBV6-5 and TRBJ2-1, with 8 bases identical to TRBD2. The CDR3 loop spans 17 amino acids. J lost 1 base, V lost 7 bases, and 12 bases had no gene match. The germline CDR1 and CDR2 sequences are MNHEY and SVGAGI.

This clonotype was counted only a few times. The J gene is TRBJ2-1, the V gene TRBV12-3 or TRBV12-4; TRBD2 agrees at 8 bases. The CDR3 is 18 amino acids. The V segment lost 5 bases and the J segment 2 bases; nucleotides outside the gene matches: 14. DNA of the CDR3: TGTGCCAGCAGTACGTACCCTCGGGGAGCGGGAGCCTACAATGAGCAGTTCTTC. It yields the protein CASSTYPRGAGAYNEQFF.

This clonotype was seen a few times. The V and J genes are TRBV20-1 and TRBJ2-7; D is undetermined. CDR3 length equals 14 residues. The V gene lost 0 bases and the J gene lost 3 bases, with 12 bases spanning the gap. Looked up from germline, CDR1 is DFQATT and CDR2 is SNEGSKA (reference sequence). CDR3 residues: CSARDQRLFYEQYV. CDR3 bases: TGCAGTGCTAGAGATCAAAGGCTTTTCTACGAGCAGTACGTC.

A single count supports this clonotype. The chain couples TRBV5-1 to TRBJ1-2; no clear D. Per the germline V gene, CDR1 is SGHRS and CDR2 is YFSETQ. This CDR3 spans 14 amino acids. V lost 3 bases, J lost 3 bases, and 12 bases lay in between. The CDR3: CASSWGDDDYGYTF. CDR3 coding DNA: TGCGCCAGCAGCTGGGGAGACGACGACTATGGCTACACCTTC.

In this sample, this clonotype turned up many times. This rearrangement joins TRBV5-4 to TRBJ2-6; unclear D gene. Trimming removed 4 bases from V and 4 bases from J, with 9 bases in between. The germline gives CDR1 SGHNT, CDR2 YYREEE (reference sequence). The CDR3 runs 14 residues. The CDR3 spells CASSAGPGANVLTF. DNA for the CDR3: TGTGCCAGCAGCGCCGGTCCCGGGGCCAACGTCCTGACTTTC. The whole variable domain, remainder taken from reference TRBV5-4 and TRBJ2-6, is ETGVTQSPTHLIKTRGQQVTLRCSSQSGHNTVSWYQQALGQGPQFIFQYYREEENGRGNFPPRFSGLQFPNYSSELNVNALELDDSALYLCASSAGPGANVLTFGAGSRLTVL.